These 3 T cell receptor beta chains were sequenced from one sample in a study of cytomegalovirus exposure and HLA in healthy donors. 13 Jbeta primers and 60 Vbeta primers were used for the PCR. TCRdb keeps only in-frame clones here, not all; method: immunoSEQ multiplex PCR. The sample holds 150,000 or so clones, about 84% seen once. Sequenced sample: PBMCs. These receptors were collected from a middle-aged woman in good health and CMV-seropositive.

The chain links TRBV6-1 to TRBJ2-6; TRBD2 might be the D (6 bases). Germline loops: CDR1 MNHNS, CDR2 SASEGT. V lost 4 bases and J 2 bases, leaving 15 bases between the germline ends. The CDR3 extends over 17 amino acids. CDR3 sequence (DNA): TGTGCCAGCAGTGGGAGGGCAGGGCTCGCTGGGGCCAACGTCCTGACTTTC. Translating gives CASSGRAGLAGANVLTF.

The gene calls are TRBV11-2 and TRBJ1-1, with 7 bases identical to TRBD1. Germline lookup yields CDR1 SGHAT and CDR2 FQNNGV. This CDR3 is 14 amino acids long. V lost 7 bases, J lost 1 base, and 6 bases stayed unmatched. The CDR3 loop reads CASTSGTANTEAFF. CDR3 DNA: TGTGCCAGCACCTCCGGGACAGCGAACACTGAAGCTTTCTTT.

This clone was seen more than once but under ten times. The CDR3 loop is CASSSSLTDSNQPQHF. DNA of the CDR3: TGTGCCAGCAGTTCCTCATTGACTGATAGCAATCAGCCCCAGCATTTT. This chain links TRBV6-5 with TRBJ1-5; no clear D gene. Germline assignment: CDR1 MNHEY and CDR2 SVGAGI. CDR3 length: 16 amino acids. Between the trimmed V and J ends, which lost 4 bases and 0 bases, there was a span of 13 bases.